One and the same sample provided the 25 T cell receptor beta chains below, sequenced in a study of blood T cell repertoires in COVID-19 (dated by TCRdb to about 2020). Receptors were amplified or captured by the immunoSEQ multiplex PCR assay. Not all clones reach the TCRdb copy of this immuneACCESS table, which keeps in-frame sequences only. Checked studies attribute under half of the gap to unresolved V genes and leave the rest unexplained. This sample gives about 400,000 clones in total; 80% to 90% of them show up just once. About 10% of the sample is held by the ten biggest clonotypes. Specimen: PBMCs or T cells enriched from blood (not recorded which). All receptors come from a woman in her fifties or sixties who had recovered from COVID-19.

This chain uses TRBV7-2 with TRBJ2-3; maybe TRBD1 (5 bases). Germline CDR1 reads SGHTA; CDR2 reads FQGNSA. The CDR3 is 15 amino acids. With 2 bases removed from V and 1 base from J, the gap between germline ends came to 10 bases. The CDR3 coding sequence is TGTGCCAGCAGCTTATGGGGCATTGGCACAGATACGCAGTATTTT. Protein product: CASSLWGIGTDTQYF.

This clone occurred a few times. Other DNA sequences in this sample translate to the same CDR3. The chain employs TRBV7-9 and TRBJ2-7; TRBD2 might be the D (5 bases). The CDR3 consists of 12 residues. Germline V CDR1 and CDR2: SEHNR, FQNEAQ (reference sequence). Trimming stripped 1 base from V and 4 bases from J, with 5 bases between. The CDR3 DNA is TGTGCCAGCAGCTTAGGGACTTACGAGCAGTACTTC. It encodes CASSLGTYEQYF.

In nucleotides, the CDR3 is TGTGCCAGCAGGCGCGGGACGAACTACGAGCAGTACTTC. Protein: CASRRGTNYEQYF. The genes are TRBV28 and TRBJ2-7, with a weak D call TRBD2 (6 bases). Germline-derived CDR1 and CDR2 are MDHEN and SYDVKM. CDR3 length: 13 residues. Trimming pared 6 bases from V and 3 bases from J, leaving 12 bases between.

This chain joins TRBV9 and TRBJ2-5; 7 nucleotides agree with TRBD2. Germline V gene lookup returns CDR1 SGDLS and CDR2 YYNGEE. This CDR3 has 14 residues. Trimming took 4 bases from V and 2 from J; bases not matched to a gene: 5. For the CDR3, the DNA is TGTGCCAGCAGCCCGGGAGGTCAGCAAGAGACCCAGTACTTC. Translation gives CASSPGGQQETQYF. The entire variable domain, with the rest obtained from reference TRBV9 and TRBJ2-5, is as follows: DSGVTQTPKHLITATGQRVTLRCSPRSGDLSVYWYQQSLDQGLQFLIQYYNGEERAKGNILERFSAQQFPDLHSELNLSSLELGDSALYFCASSPGGQQETQYFGPGTRLLVL.

The chain is built from TRBV5-4 and TRBJ1-4; 7 positions match TRBD1. Germline CDR1 and CDR2: SGHNT and YYREEE (reference sequence). V lost 5 bases, J lost 5 bases, and 3 bases stayed unmatched. The CDR3 runs 13 residues. CDR3 sequence reads: CASSLTGNEKLFF. The CDR3 region has the DNA TGTGCCAGCAGTCTGACAGGGAATGAAAAACTGTTTTTT.

The V and J genes are TRBV2 and TRBJ2-2, with TRBD2 identical over 9 bases. Germline lookup yields CDR1 SNHLY and CDR2 FYNNEI. Germline trimming cut 6 bases from V and 5 bases from J; bases unmatched to any gene: 10. The CDR3 sequence is 16 residues long. DNA of the CDR3: TGTGCCAGCAGGCGTAGCGGGGGACAAGGGACCGGGGAGCTGTTTTTT. Encoded protein: CASRRSGGQGTGELFF.

The chain employs TRBV5-6 and TRBJ1-1; TRBD1 might be the D (6 bases). V was clipped by 0 bases and J by 2 bases, with 11 bases between them. CDR3 length: 15 residues. Per the germline V gene, CDR1 is SGHDT and CDR2 is YYEEEE. CDR3 amino acids: CASSLGAGANTEAFF. The CDR3 nucleotides are TGTGCCAGCAGCTTGGGCGCAGGGGCCAACACTGAAGCTTTCTTT.

J is TRBJ2-7 and V is TRBV4-2; TRBD1 matches at 9 bases. After removal of 3 bases from V and 3 bases from J, the junction contained 3 bases not matched to a gene. This CDR3 region has 14 residues. Germline CDR1 and CDR2: LGHNA and YNFKEQ. CDR3 amino acids: CASSQTGGGYEQYF. CDR3 sequence (DNA): TGTGCCAGCAGCCAGACAGGGGGGGGCTACGAGCAGTACTTC.

The CDR3 reads CASSSGTSGGLSYTQYF. As DNA, the CDR3 is TGCGCCAGCAGCTCCGGGACTAGCGGGGGCCTGAGCTATACGCAGTATTTT. The chain joins TRBV5-1 to TRBJ2-3; 14 positions match TRBD2. Germline trimming cut 3 bases from V and 7 bases from J; bases unmatched to any gene: 10. CDR3 size: 17 residues. Per germline, CDR1 SGHRS and CDR2 YFSETQ.

The rearrangement joins TRBV27 to TRBJ1-1; 8 bases match TRBD1. Germline-derived CDR1 and CDR2 are MNHEY and SMNVEV (reference sequence). The CDR3 loop spans 15 amino acids. The V segment lost 6 bases and the J segment 2 bases; nucleotides outside the gene matches: 8. CDR3 nucleotide sequence: TGTGCCAGCAGGAAACCCTCAGGGGGCAACACTGAAGCTTTCTTT. Translated: CASRKPSGGNTEAFF.

In DNA, the CDR3 is TGTGCCAGCAGTTTCGGGTCTTTAGGCAATCAGCCCCAGCATTTT. Translation gives CASSFGSLGNQPQHF. The genes are TRBV28 and TRBJ1-5; D is uncertain. The CDR3 extends over 15 amino acids. Germline CDR1 reads MDHEN; CDR2 reads SYDVKM. Trimming took off 3 bases at V and 2 bases at J, with 11 bases between the two ends.

The gene calls are TRBV5-1 and TRBJ1-3; 7 positions agree with TRBD1. V lost 6 bases to trimming and J lost 2 bases; unmatched junction nucleotides: 5. Germline CDR1 SGHRS, CDR2 YFSETQ. The CDR3 is 14 amino acids. CDR3 in amino acids: CASMQQGPGNTIYF. The DNA for the CDR3 is TGCGCCAGCATGCAACAGGGGCCTGGAAACACCATATATTTT.

This chain links TRBV5-8 with TRBJ1-2, with a possible D match to TRBD1 (5 bases). This CDR3 region has 15 residues. Trimming cost V 0 bases and J 2 bases, with 11 bases left between them. The germline gives CDR1 SGHTS, CDR2 YDEGEE. DNA for the CDR3: TGTGCCAGCAGCTTGGGGGGCGGCAGAAACTATGGCTACACCTTC. Amino acids: CASSLGGGRNYGYTF. The variable domain in full, completed from reference TRBV5-8 and TRBJ1-2, reads EAGVTQSPTHLIKTRGQQATLRCSPISGHTSVYWYQQALGLGLQFLLWYDEGEERNRGNFPPRFSGRQFPNYSSELNVNALELEDSALYLCASSLGGGRNYGYTFGSGTRLTVV.

This clone was observed once. The chain joins TRBV7-9 to TRBJ2-7; D uncertain. The germline V gene has CDR1 SEHNR and CDR2 FQNEAQ (reference sequence). CDR3 length equals 15 residues. The V gene lost 5 bases and the J gene lost 0 bases, with 14 bases spanning the gap. Here the CDR3 DNA reads TGTGCCAGCAGCAACACACTATTAAGCTCCTACGAGCAGTACTTC. Translating gives CASSNTLLSSYEQYF.

The rearrangement uses TRBV30 and TRBJ1-6; 7 bases are shared with TRBD1. The germline V gene encodes CDR1 GTSNPN and CDR2 SVGIG (reference sequence). The V and J ends lost 0 bases and 8 bases, in that order; junction bases with no gene match: 4. The CDR3 is 14 residues long. The CDR3 here is CAWSVQGRDSPLHF. Here the CDR3 DNA reads TGTGCCTGGAGTGTACAGGGGCGAGATTCACCCCTCCACTTT.

The rearrangement links TRBV7-8 to TRBJ1-4, with 11 bases matching TRBD1. V gave up 5 bases and J gave up 7 bases; unmatched junction bases: 6. Germline assignment: CDR1 SGHVS and CDR2 FQNEAQ. The CDR3 sequence is 15 residues long. CDR3 amino acids: CASSPRGQGAEKLFF. The CDR3 DNA is TGTGCCAGCAGCCCCAGAGGACAGGGGGCTGAAAAACTGTTTTTT.

DNA for the CDR3: TGTGCCAGCAGTTACTACGGGGTAACGAACACTGAAGCTTTCTTT. Translated, it gives CASSYYGVTNTEAFF. The chain combines TRBV6-5 with TRBJ1-1; D remains unclear. Trimming took off 1 base at V and 1 base at J, with 10 bases between the two ends. Germline CDR1 reads MNHEY; CDR2 reads SVGAGI. This CDR3 spans 15 amino acids.

CDR3 sequence: CASSLVRVGTEAFF. The CDR3 region has the DNA TGTGCCAGCAGCTTGGTCAGGGTCGGGACTGAAGCTTTCTTT. The chain employs TRBV5-6 and TRBJ1-1, with TRBD1 as a possible D gene (5 bases). CDR3 length equals 14 residues. Trimming removed 0 bases at V and 5 bases at J, with 11 bases between. The germline CDR1 and CDR2 sequences are SGHDT and YYEEEE.

The chain is built from TRBV7-9 and TRBJ2-3, with D perhaps matching TRBD1 (6 bases). Germline-derived CDR1 and CDR2 are SEHNR and FQNEAQ (reference sequence). V shed 2 bases and J shed 2 bases, with 11 bases lying between them. This CDR3 comprises 15 residues. The CDR3 DNA reads as TGTGCCAGCAGCTTATCAGGACAGTACACAGATACGCAGTATTTT. It specifies CASSLSGQYTDTQYF.

In this sample, this clone turned up a few times. The V and J genes are TRBV7-2 and TRBJ1-2; 8 bases match TRBD1. The CDR3 has 14 amino acids. Per the germline V gene, CDR1 is SGHTA and CDR2 is FQGNSA. J lost 10 bases, V lost 4 bases, and 11 bases had no gene match. CDR3 amino acids: CASSSRGAGGVYTF. The CDR3 nucleotides are TGTGCCAGCAGCTCAAGGGGGGCAGGGGGCGTCTACACCTTC.

The chain combines TRBV10-3 with TRBJ1-1, with D unresolved. V lost 2 bases to trimming and J lost 0 bases, with 13 bases between them. The CDR3 covers 16 residues. The germline V gene encodes CDR1 ENHRY and CDR2 SYGVKD. This CDR3 is CAISERWEEVNTEAFF. The CDR3 DNA follows: TGTGCCATCAGTGAGCGCTGGGAGGAAGTGAACACTGAAGCTTTCTTT.

This chain connects TRBV24-1 to TRBJ2-7, with 10 bases fitting TRBD1. This CDR3 contains 15 residues. With 3 bases clipped from V and 0 bases from J, the junction kept 1 base outside the gene matches. Germline V lookup: CDR1 KGHDR, CDR2 SFDVKD. CDR3 region: CATSDRTGGSYEQYF. The DNA for the CDR3 is TGTGCCACCAGTGATCGGACAGGGGGCTCCTACGAGCAGTACTTC.

V is TRBV5-1 and J is TRBJ2-7; D perhaps matches TRBD1 (6 bases). This CDR3 spans 14 amino acids. V was trimmed by 0 bases and J by 4 bases, leaving 11 bases between them. Looked up from germline, CDR1 is SGHRS and CDR2 is YFSETQ. The CDR3 nucleotides read TGCGCCAGCAGCTTGGGGGACAAGAGGTACGAGCAGTACTTC. It yields the protein CASSLGDKRYEQYF.

A note on this clone: One end of the junction varies from germline; a read error may be responsible. The chain recombines TRBV2 with TRBJ1-1; D is unresolved. The CDR3 loop spans 15 amino acids. Germline CDR1 reads SNHLY; CDR2 reads FYNNEI. The CDR3 loop is CASSDLSSLNPEAFF. CDR3 DNA sequence: TGTGCCAGCAGTGATCTGTCCTCACTGAACCCTGAAGCTTTCTTT.

The chain has TRBV2 and TRBJ1-2; D is ambiguous. This CDR3 spans 13 amino acids. Trimming stripped 5 bases from V and 5 bases from J, with 12 bases between. CDR1 and CDR2 (germline): SNHLY, FYNNEI. CDR3 amino acids: CASSFEPRYGYTF. CDR3 DNA sequence: TGTGCCAGCAGTTTTGAGCCTAGGTATGGCTACACCTTC.